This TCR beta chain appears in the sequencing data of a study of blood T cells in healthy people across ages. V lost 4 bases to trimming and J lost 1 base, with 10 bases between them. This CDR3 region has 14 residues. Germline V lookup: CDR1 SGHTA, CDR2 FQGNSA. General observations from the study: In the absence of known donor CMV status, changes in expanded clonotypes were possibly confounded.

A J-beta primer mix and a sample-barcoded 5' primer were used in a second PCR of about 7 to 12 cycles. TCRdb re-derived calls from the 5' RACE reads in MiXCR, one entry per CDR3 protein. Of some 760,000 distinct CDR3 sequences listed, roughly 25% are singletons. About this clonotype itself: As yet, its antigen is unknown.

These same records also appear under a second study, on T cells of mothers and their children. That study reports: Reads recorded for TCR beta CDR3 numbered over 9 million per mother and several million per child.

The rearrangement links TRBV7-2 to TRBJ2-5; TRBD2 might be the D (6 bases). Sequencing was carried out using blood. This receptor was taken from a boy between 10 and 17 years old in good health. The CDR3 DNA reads TGTGCCAGCAGCTGGCGGGGACCCCAAGAGACCCAGTACTTC. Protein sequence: CASSWRGPQETQYF.